This T cell receptor (beta chain) was profiled in a study of T cells after yellow fever vaccination. For this clonotype: Its antigen is not identified. A junction boundary mismatches the germline segment, possibly from a read error.

General study results and limits: Clones from primary vaccination mostly reappeared after the booster (96% CD4, approximately 91% CD8).

The length of the CDR3 is 12 residues. Via MiXCR, TCRdb re-called the 5' RACE reads, giving one row per CDR3 protein. The sample consists of about 130,000 distinct CDR3 sequences, more than 6% of them appearing once. The sequenced sample was CD4+ T cells sorted from PBMCs, obtained more than 8 days after the first yellow fever vaccination. V and J are TRBV12-3 or TRBV12-4 and TRBJ2-1, with TRBD1 as a possible D gene (6 bases). The TCR was taken from a man younger than 30 who received the YFV17D yellow fever vaccine. The DNA of the CDR3 is TGTGCCATCCCAAGACGGGTAAGGGGGACCAACTTC. This gives the protein CAIPRRVRGTNF.